These 2 T cell receptor beta chains were sequenced from one sample in a study of neoadjuvant anti-PD-1 for oral cavity cancer. Profiled with immunoSEQ multiplex PCR; TCRdb holds only in-frame clones, not every one. Among 70,000 to 95,000 clones, roughly four fifths were seen once, and the ten largest hold 3% to 3.5%. The sequencing used PBMCs, collected before nivolumab (anti-PD-1) treatment. All receptors come from a person aged 35-79 years with oral cavity squamous cell carcinoma.

The chain recombines TRBV5-5 with TRBJ2-1; 13 bases agree with TRBD2. Germline V gene data show CDR1 as SGHKS and CDR2 as YYEKEE (reference sequence). This CDR3 is 16 amino acids long. V lost 5 bases, J lost 7 bases, and 9 bases stayed unmatched. CDR3 sequence: CASRGGTSGNINEQFF. The CDR3 DNA is TGTGCCAGCAGGGGCGGGACTAGCGGGAATATAAATGAGCAGTTCTTC.

At least ten counts were recorded for this clone. The chain couples TRBV5-1 to TRBJ2-7; D may match TRBD1 or TRBD2 (5 bases each). Trimming took 4 bases from V and 0 from J, leaving 17 bases between them. The CDR3 extends over 16 amino acids. The V gene's germline CDR1 is SGHRS and CDR2 YFSETQ. The CDR3 nucleotides read TGCGCCAGCAGCCCGGGGACGGCTGAAAGCTCCTACGAGCAGTACTTC. Its protein is CASSPGTAESSYEQYF.